The T cell receptor (beta chain) described here comes from a study of cytomegalovirus exposure and HLA in healthy donors. Details on this clone: Its antigen is undetermined.

The study's findings and limits: The availability of immune exposure information extended only to CMV serostatus. Later analysis identified a missense DCLRE1C variant that was linked to TCR beta V- and J-gene trimming.

This CDR3 has 14 amino acids. CDR1 and CDR2 from the germline V gene are MGHDK and SYGVNS. PCR used 60 Vbeta primers and 13 Jbeta primers. This table comes from immunoSEQ multiplex PCR, and its TCRdb copy is limited to in-frame clones, with some not included. The profile shows about 150,000 clones, 82% of them singletons. V is TRBV25-1 and J is TRBJ2-5; D is possibly TRBD2 (5 bases). The J call may be faulty, since TRBJ2-7 better matches the DNA end. Sequencing was performed on PBMCs. The source is a woman aged 50 to 60 in good health and CMV-seropositive. The CDR3 region is CASSEEGNPYEQYF. The DNA for the CDR3 is TGTGCCAGCAGTGAAGAGGGCAATCCCTACGAGCAGTACTTC.